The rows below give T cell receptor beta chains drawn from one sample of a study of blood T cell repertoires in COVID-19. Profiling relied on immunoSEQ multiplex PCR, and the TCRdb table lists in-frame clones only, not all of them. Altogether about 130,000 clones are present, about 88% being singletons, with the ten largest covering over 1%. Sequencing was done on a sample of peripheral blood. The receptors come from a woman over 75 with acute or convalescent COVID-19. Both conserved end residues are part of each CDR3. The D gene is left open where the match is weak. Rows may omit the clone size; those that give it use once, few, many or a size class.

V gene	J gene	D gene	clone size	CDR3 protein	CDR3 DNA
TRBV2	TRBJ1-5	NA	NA	CASSSDGKNPPQHF	TGTGCCAGCAGTTCCGACGGGAAAAACCCACCCCAGCATTTT
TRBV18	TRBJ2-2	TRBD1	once	CASSPGQADTGELFF	TGTGCCAGCTCACCCGGACAGGCTGACACCGGGGAGCTGTTTTTT
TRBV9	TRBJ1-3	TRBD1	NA	CASSALGQGVPGNTIYF	TGTGCCAGCAGCGCCCTAGGACAGGGAGTTCCTGGAAACACCATATATTTT
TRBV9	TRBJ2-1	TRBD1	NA	CASSVVGQGNNEQFF	TGTGCCAGCAGCGTAGTGGGACAGGGAAACAATGAGCAGTTCTTC
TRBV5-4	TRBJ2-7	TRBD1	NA	CASSSGTEEYEQYF	TGTGCCAGCAGCTCCGGGACAGAAGAATACGAGCAGTACTTC
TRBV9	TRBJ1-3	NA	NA	CASSGGSVSGNTIYF	TGTGCCAGCAGTGGAGGGTCAGTATCTGGAAACACCATATATTTT
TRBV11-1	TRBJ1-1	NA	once	CASSLLRNTEAFF	TGTGCCAGCAGCTTACTTAGGAACACTGAAGCTTTCTTT
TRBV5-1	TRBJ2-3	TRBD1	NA	CASSLQGEASTDTQYF	TGCGCCAGCAGCTTACAGGGGGAAGCTAGCACAGATACGCAGTATTTT
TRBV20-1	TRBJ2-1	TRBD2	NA	CSASGSGGSYNEQFF	TGCAGTGCTAGTGGGTCGGGGGGCTCCTACAATGAGCAGTTCTTC
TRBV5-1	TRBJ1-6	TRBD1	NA	CASSLAGTGTSPLHF	TGCGCCAGCAGCTTGGCCGGGACAGGCACTTCACCCCTCCACTTT
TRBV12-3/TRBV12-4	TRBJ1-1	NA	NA	CASSSFQGQGAFF	TGTGCCAGCAGTTCCTTCCAGGGGCAGGGAGCTTTCTTT
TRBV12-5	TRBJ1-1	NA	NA	CASGLVMGRNTEAFF	TGTGCTAGTGGTTTGGTAATGGGGAGGAACACTGAAGCTTTCTTT
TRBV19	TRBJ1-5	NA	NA	CASTEYSNQPQHF	TGTGCCAGTACGGAGTATAGCAATCAGCCCCAGCATTTT
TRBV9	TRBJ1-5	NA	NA	CASSVDGDSNQPQHF	TGTGCCAGCAGCGTAGACGGGGATAGCAATCAGCCCCAGCATTTT
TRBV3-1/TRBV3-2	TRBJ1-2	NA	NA	CASSQTYRAGGYTF	TGTGCCAGCAGCCAAACCTACAGGGCAGGGGGCTACACCTTC
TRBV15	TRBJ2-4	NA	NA	CATSRERIGDLRNIQYF	TGTGCCACCAGCAGAGAAAGGATAGGGGATTTGAGAAACATTCAGTACTTC
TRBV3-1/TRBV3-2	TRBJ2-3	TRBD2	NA	CASSETSGSKADTQYF	TGTGCCAGCAGCGAGACTAGCGGGAGTAAAGCAGATACGCAGTATTTT
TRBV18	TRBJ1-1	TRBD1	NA	CASSPRQGAEAFF	TGTGCCAGCTCACCACGACAGGGGGCTGAAGCTTTCTTT
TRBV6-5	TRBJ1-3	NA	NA	CASSYSGQLKGNTIYF	TGTGCCAGCAGTTACTCGGGCCAGTTAAAGGGAAACACCATATATTTT
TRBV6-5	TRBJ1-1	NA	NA	CASKISTVNTEAFF	TGTGCCAGCAAAATATCGACAGTGAACACTGAAGCTTTCTTT
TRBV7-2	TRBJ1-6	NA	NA	CASSDYYSPLHF	TGTGCCAGCAGCGACTATTATTCACCCCTCCACTTT
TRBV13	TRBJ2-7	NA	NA	CASSHIGTHSSYEQYF	TGTGCCAGCAGCCACATTGGGACTCACAGCTCCTACGAGCAGTACTTC
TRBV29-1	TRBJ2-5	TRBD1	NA	CSAGTAKETQYF	TGCAGCGCCGGGACAGCAAAAGAGACCCAGTACTTC
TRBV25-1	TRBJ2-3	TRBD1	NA	CASSPSRQGRTDTQYF	TGTGCCAGCAGTCCCTCCCGACAGGGACGTACAGATACGCAGTATTTT
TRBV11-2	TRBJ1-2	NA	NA	CASSSGGWSDGYTF	TGTGCCAGCAGTTCCGGAGGTTGGTCCGATGGCTACACCTTC
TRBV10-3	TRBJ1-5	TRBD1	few	CAISAGGGNQPQHF	TGTGCCATCAGTGCAGGGGGCGGCAATCAGCCCCAGCATTTT
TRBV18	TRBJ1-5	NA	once	CASSPDSPTQPQHF	TGTGCCAGCTCACCAGACAGCCCAACTCAGCCCCAGCATTTT
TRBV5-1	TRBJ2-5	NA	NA	CASSSERAEETQYF	TGCGCCAGCAGCTCGGAGCGGGCCGAAGAGACCCAGTACTTC
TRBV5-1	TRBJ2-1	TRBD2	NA	CASSPDLAGVGGEQFF	TGCGCCAGCAGCCCGGATCTAGCGGGAGTCGGGGGTGAGCAGTTCTTC
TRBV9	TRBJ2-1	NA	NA	CASSADWSSYNEQFF	TGTGCCAGCAGCGCTGACTGGAGCTCCTACAATGAGCAGTTCTTC
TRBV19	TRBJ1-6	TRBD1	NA	CASSPGGRILPLHF	TGTGCCAGTAGTCCAGGGGGTAGAATTCTACCCCTCCACTTT
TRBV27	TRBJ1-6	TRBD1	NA	CASSYGQGVDSPLHF	TGTGCCAGCAGTTACGGACAGGGGGTAGATTCACCCCTCCACTTT
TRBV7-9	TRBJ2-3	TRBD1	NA	CATRDSGYTDTQYF	TGTGCCACTAGGGACAGCGGTTACACAGATACGCAGTATTTT
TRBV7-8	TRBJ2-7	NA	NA	CASSLGLEQYF	TGTGCCAGCAGCTTGGGACTGGAGCAGTACTTC
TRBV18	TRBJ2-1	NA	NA	CASSSSGSYNEQFF	TGTGCCAGCTCAAGTTCAGGCTCCTACAATGAGCAGTTCTTC
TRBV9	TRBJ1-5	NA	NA	CASSVDPVSNQPQHF	TGTGCCAGCAGCGTAGATCCCGTTAGCAATCAGCCCCAGCATTTT
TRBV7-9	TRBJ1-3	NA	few	CASSLRSSGNTIYF	TGTGCCAGCAGCTTGAGGAGCTCTGGAAACACCATATATTTT
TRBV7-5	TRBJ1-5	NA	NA	CARSLPRDRENSNQPQHF	TGTGCCAGAAGCTTACCAAGGGACAGGGAAAATAGCAATCAGCCCCAGCATTTT
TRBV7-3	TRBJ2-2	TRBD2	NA	CASSLTSGRALNGELFF	TGTGCCAGCAGCTTAACTAGCGGGAGAGCTTTAAACGGGGAGCTGTTTTTT
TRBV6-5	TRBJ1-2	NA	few	CASSYSAIYGYTF	TGTGCCAGCAGTTACTCGGCAATCTATGGCTACACCTTC
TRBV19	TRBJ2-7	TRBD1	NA	CASSIGQGAYEQYF	TGTGCCAGTAGTATAGGACAGGGCGCGTACGAGCAGTACTTC
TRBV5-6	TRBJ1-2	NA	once	CASSLIPGDGYTF	TGTGCCAGCAGCCTGATACCAGGTGATGGCTACACCTTC
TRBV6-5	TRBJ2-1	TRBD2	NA	CASSPGLAGHEQFF	TGTGCCAGCAGTCCCGGACTAGCGGGACATGAGCAGTTCTTC
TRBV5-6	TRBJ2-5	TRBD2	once	CASSGTGLASGETQYF	TGTGCCAGCAGCGGAACGGGACTAGCGTCCGGAGAGACCCAGTACTTC
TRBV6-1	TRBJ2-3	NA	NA	CASSEAGLYTDTQYF	TGTGCCAGCAGTGAAGCGGGGCTCTACACAGATACGCAGTATTTT
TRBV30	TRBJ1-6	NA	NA	CAWRAGLGNSPLHF	TGTGCCTGGAGGGCGGGACTCGGGAATTCACCCCTCCACTTT
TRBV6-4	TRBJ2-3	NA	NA	CASSVTGHNTDTQYF	TGTGCCAGCAGCGTAACGGGACACAACACAGATACGCAGTATTTT
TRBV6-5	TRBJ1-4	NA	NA	CASIAGPTNEKLFF	TGTGCCAGCATAGCGGGACCAACTAATGAAAAACTGTTTTTT
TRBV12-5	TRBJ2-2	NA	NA	CASAGVGAGDTGELFF	TGTGCTAGTGCAGGCGTCGGGGCAGGGGACACCGGGGAGCTGTTTTTT
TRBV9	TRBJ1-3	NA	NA	CASSVNTGRNTIYF	TGTGCCAGCAGCGTGAACACAGGGAGAAACACCATATATTTT